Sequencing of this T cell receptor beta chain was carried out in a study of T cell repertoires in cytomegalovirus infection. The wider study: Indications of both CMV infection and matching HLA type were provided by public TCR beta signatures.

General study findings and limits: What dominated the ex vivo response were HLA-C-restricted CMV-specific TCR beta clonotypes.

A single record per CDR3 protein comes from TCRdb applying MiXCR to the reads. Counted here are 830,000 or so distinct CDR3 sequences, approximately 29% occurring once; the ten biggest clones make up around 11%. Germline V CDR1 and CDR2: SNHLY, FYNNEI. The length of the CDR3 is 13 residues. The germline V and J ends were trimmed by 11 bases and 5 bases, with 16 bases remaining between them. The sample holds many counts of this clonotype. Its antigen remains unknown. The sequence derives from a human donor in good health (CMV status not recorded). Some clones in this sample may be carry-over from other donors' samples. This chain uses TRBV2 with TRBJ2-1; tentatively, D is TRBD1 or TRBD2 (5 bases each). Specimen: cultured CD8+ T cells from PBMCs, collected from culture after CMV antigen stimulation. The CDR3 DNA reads TGTGCCGCCGTCCCCGGGACCAACAATGAGCAGTTCTTC. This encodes CAAVPGTNNEQFF. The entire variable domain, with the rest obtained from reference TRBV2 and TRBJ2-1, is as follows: EPEVTQTPSHQVTQMGQEVILRCVPISNHLYFYWYRQILGQKVEFLVSFYNNEISEKSEIFDDQFSVERPDGSNFTLKIRSTKLEDSAMYFCAAVPGTNNEQFFGPGTRLTVL.